This is a list of T cell receptor beta chains from one sample in a study of monozygotic twins with inflammatory bowel disease. With the 5' RACE reads reprocessed, TCRdb shows one record per CDR3 protein and no DNA. In total, the table holds a few hundred thousand distinct CDR3 sequences. Material: blood. The receptor source for this set is a human donor with ulcerative colitis or Crohn's disease, or a healthy co-twin of an affected twin (not recorded which). The CDR3 runs from the conserved cysteine through the conserved F or W.

j_call v_call cdr3_aa
TRBJ1-1 TRBV5-1 CASRPGTATEAFF
TRBJ2-1 TRBV5-1 CASAVWGTVSGNEQFF
TRBJ1-2 TRBV6-1 CASRPGTQLYGYTF
TRBJ2-7 TRBV9 CASSVGLSGRQQYF
TRBJ2-5 TRBV25-1 CASSEGRQETQYF
TRBJ2-7 TRBV7-9 CASSTDGSYEQYF
TRBJ2-7 TRBV4-2 CASSQERTSGTYEQYF
TRBJ1-1 TRBV7-2 CASSFQGFTEAFF
TRBJ2-4 TRBV7-9 CASSLDVSIQYF
TRBJ1-4 TRBV7-6 CASSPWTGGDSEKLFF
TRBJ2-7 TRBV7-9 CASSSASFVYYEQYF
TRBJ1-3 TRBV4-1 CASSRKALDTIYF
TRBJ1-5 TRBV20-1 CSASWDRGNQPQHF
TRBJ2-7 TRBV7-2 CASSLGVGPSYEQYF
TRBJ2-3 TRBV7-7 CASSTGLAQADTQYF
TRBJ1-1 TRBV30 CAWRVDRDTEAFF
TRBJ1-4 TRBV5-5 CASSWLGRVEKLFF
TRBJ1-4 TRBV5-1 CASSSGAANEKLFF
TRBJ2-5 TRBV20-1 CSARTGHETQYF
TRBJ1-1 TRBV10-3 CAISGDRGRDTEAFF
TRBJ2-7 TRBV10-3 CAISEQERQYF
TRBJ2-6 TRBV30 CAWGTGLSGANVLTF
TRBJ2-1 TRBV12-3/TRBV12-4 CASRNTSGRVRNEQFF
TRBJ2-3 TRBV5-1 CASSLGASGRSTDTQYF
TRBJ2-1 TRBV24-1 CTTSDPTGSNYNEQFF
TRBJ2-1 TRBV5-1 CASRGASGTNNEQFF
TRBJ2-7 TRBV12-3/TRBV12-4 CASSLTLGRAYEQYF
TRBJ1-3 TRBV6-5 CASSYSPDRGNTIYF
TRBJ2-1 TRBV10-3 CAITGRPGGSYNEQFF
TRBJ2-5 TRBV7-9 CASSLSSYQETQYF
TRBJ1-2 TRBV4-1 CASSHTIRFRAGTYGYTF
TRBJ2-1 TRBV5-5 CASSSRGLAGEDDEFF
TRBJ1-5 TRBV28 CASSPPFLGNQPQHF
TRBJ2-1 TRBV20-1 CSASLAGSLYNEQFF
TRBJ1-1 TRBV7-2 CASSLAPAAGTEAFF
TRBJ2-7 TRBV15 CATSGGQGPYEQYF
TRBJ1-2 TRBV25-1 CASSASNYGYTF
TRBJ2-1 TRBV20-1 CSALGADGVLGNEQFF
TRBJ1-2 TRBV28 CASGPGDRGYGYTF
TRBJ2-1 TRBV9 CASSALAASYNEQFF
TRBJ2-2 TRBV5-6 CASSIAGDTGELFF
TRBJ1-1 TRBV12-3/TRBV12-4 CASSPTGGDTEAFF
TRBJ2-1 TRBV10-3 CATATSGGYNEQFF
TRBJ2-7 TRBV7-2 CASSLRVTVQPVYEQYF
TRBJ1-6 TRBV6-1 CASSELGSHSYNSPLHF
TRBJ2-1 TRBV29-1 CSIDRGFNEQFF
TRBJ2-7 TRBV20-1 CSAPDSGRSYEQYF
TRBJ2-6 TRBV4-2 CASSQVDRGKSGANVLTF
TRBJ1-5 TRBV27 CASSFQGGGDQPQHF
TRBJ2-4 TRBV27 CASLGSDRGIQYF
TRBJ1-4 TRBV2 CASSETRGLGSEKLFF
TRBJ1-1 TRBV20-1 CSASGTPNTEAFF
TRBJ1-6 TRBV6-5 CASSYGRRGHNSPLHF
TRBJ2-5 TRBV28 CASSFGYETQYF
TRBJ2-5 TRBV11-2 CASSAKALAGVSQETQYF
TRBJ1-1 TRBV18 CASSFFETETRGTEAFF
TRBJ2-1 TRBV7-9 CAHTTGFNEQFF
TRBJ1-1 TRBV3-1 CASSPRLTANTEAFF
TRBJ2-3 TRBV18 CASSRNREGTDTQYF
TRBJ2-3 TRBV19 CASRPPSSGSLPAGQYF